One sample yielded the 26 T cell receptor beta chains listed below, sequenced in a study of a mutant IDH1 vaccine in newly diagnosed glioma. For these receptors, no antigen is known. The time point denotes: week 35, safety follow-up. In every dose of vaccine, 300 ug of mutant IDH1 20-mer peptide was given alongside topical imiquimod. The data were produced by immunoSEQ multiplex PCR, yet TCRdb's version contains in-frame clones alone and is incomplete. The table lists 50,000 to 70,000 clones, roughly 68% of them singletons. Specimen: PBMCs, collected from a glioma patient whose treatment included an IDH1 peptide vaccine. Receptor source: a man between 50 and 59 years old with glioma.

The CDR3 coding sequence is TGTGCCAGCAGTGAACGCGGACAGAGAAATCAGCCCCAGCATTTT. The encoded protein is CASSERGQRNQPQHF. The chain uses TRBV6-1 and TRBJ1-5; the D gene is possibly TRBD1 (6 bases). V was cut by 2 bases and J by 4 bases, with 12 bases left in between. This CDR3 is 15 amino acids long. Germline V lookup: CDR1 MNHNS, CDR2 SASEGT.

The V and J genes are TRBV19 and TRBJ1-5; D might be TRBD1 (6 bases). V lost 6 bases and J 5 bases, leaving 14 bases between the germline ends. CDR3 length: 14 residues. Per germline, CDR1 LNHDA and CDR2 SQIVND (reference sequence). CDR3 coding DNA: TGTGCCAGTAGGAGGGACACCCGGTATCAGCCCCAGCATTTT. Its translation is CASRRDTRYQPQHF.

This clone has more than one count but fewer than ten. The chain joins TRBV9 to TRBJ1-1; D gene unclear. V lost 0 bases and J lost 7, with 13 bases in between. The CDR3 loop spans 14 amino acids. Germline CDR1 SGDLS, CDR2 YYNGEE. CDR3 DNA sequence: TGTGCCAGCAGCGTAGGATCCCCGGGTGGTGAAGCTTTCTTT. Its protein is CASSVGSPGGEAFF.

The chain employs TRBV7-9 and TRBJ2-5; TRBD1 aligns across 11 bases. V shed 4 bases and J 3 bases; nucleotides not matched to a gene: 10. The CDR3 covers 17 residues. The germline V gene has CDR1 SEHNR and CDR2 FQNEAQ (reference sequence). For the CDR3, the DNA is TGTGCCAGCAGCTCGCCAGCGGGGACAGGGGGAGAAGAGACCCAGTACTTC. It translates to CASSSPAGTGGEETQYF.

The V gene is TRBV19, the J gene TRBJ2-7; 7 bases map to TRBD2. J was trimmed by 0 bases and V by 10 bases; bases with no gene match: 6. Germline CDR1 is LNHDA and CDR2 is SQIVND (reference sequence). The CDR3 consists of 13 residues. The CDR3 sequence is CATMGGDSYEQYF. The CDR3 DNA reads as TGTGCCACAATGGGGGGGGACTCCTACGAGCAGTACTTC.

This clone was picked up a small number of times. V gene TRBV18 combines with J gene TRBJ2-7, with 8 positions matching TRBD2. This CDR3 is 16 amino acids long. V was pared by 1 base and J by 5 bases, with 10 bases of the junction left unmatched. CDR1 and CDR2 (germline): KGHSH, LQKENI. Written as DNA, the CDR3 is TGTGCCAGCTCACCACTGGACAGCGGGGGTATCAACGAGCAGTACTTC. It specifies CASSPLDSGGINEQYF.

This chain connects TRBV27 to TRBJ2-1; TRBD2 aligns across 7 bases. Germline CDR1 MNHEY, CDR2 SMNVEV (reference sequence). The CDR3 runs to 15 residues. V was clipped by 8 bases and J by 0 bases; unmatched bases: 7. The CDR3 nucleotides read TGTGCCAGCGGGTGGCGGGGGAGCTCCTACAATGAGCAGTTCTTC. Residues: CASGWRGSSYNEQFF.

The chain employs TRBV4-3 and TRBJ1-4, with unresolved D. Deletions cut 3 bases from V and 6 bases from J, with 11 bases between. The CDR3 has 14 residues. CDR1 and CDR2 from the germline V gene are LGHNA and YSLEER. The DNA of the CDR3 is TGCGCCAGCAGCCACGTCAGTCAAGATGAAAAACTGTTTTTT. Protein sequence: CASSHVSQDEKLFF.

The CDR3 loop reads CASSLAGRGQGPPSYEQFF. In nucleotides, the CDR3 is TGTGCCAGCAGCTTAGCAGGAAGGGGGCAGGGACCTCCCTCATACGAGCAGTTCTTC. The chain recombines TRBV7-9 with TRBJ2-1, with 7 bases fitting TRBD1. The CDR3 consists of 19 residues. Per the germline V gene, CDR1 is SEHNR and CDR2 is FQNEAQ (reference sequence). With 0 bases clipped from V and 10 bases from J, the junction kept 21 bases outside the gene matches.

This clone was observed a few times. This sequence joins TRBV7-2 and TRBJ1-2; no reliable D call. Trimming removed 0 bases at V and 4 bases at J, with 9 bases between. This CDR3 region has 14 residues. Germline V gene sequence: CDR1 SGHTA, CDR2 FQGNSA. Here the CDR3 reads CASSLANPIYGYTF. The DNA for the CDR3 is TGTGCCAGCAGCTTAGCGAACCCAATCTATGGCTACACCTTC.

The gene calls are TRBV2 and TRBJ2-3; D might be TRBD2 (6 bases). With 7 bases removed from V and 0 bases from J, the gap between germline ends came to 11 bases. CDR3 length equals 14 residues. CDR1 and CDR2 (germline): SNHLY, FYNNEI. CDR3 sequence: CASTPGGSTDTQYF. CDR3 coding DNA: TGTGCCAGCACTCCCGGGGGTAGCACAGATACGCAGTATTTT.

The gene calls are TRBV27 and TRBJ1-5, with TRBD1 as a possible D gene (6 bases). The CDR3 contains 14 residues. Germline CDR1 and CDR2: MNHEY and SMNVEV (reference sequence). V was pared by 3 bases and J by 4 bases, with 10 bases between. DNA of the CDR3: TGTGCCAGCAGTTTCACAGGGAGGAATCAGCCCCAGCATTTT. Encoded protein: CASSFTGRNQPQHF.

This clone has a single count. DNA for the CDR3: TGCGCCAGCAGCCCCTCCGGTGGGAGCACTGAAGCTTTCTTT. Protein product: CASSPSGGSTEAFF. The chain links TRBV5-1 to TRBJ1-1; D uncertain. The germline CDR1 and CDR2 sequences are SGHRS and YFSETQ. Trimming took 4 bases from V and 4 from J, leaving 14 bases between them. The CDR3 spans 14 residues.

The CDR3 bases are TGCAGCGCCCGGGACAGCAGATATGGCTACACCTTC. This gives the protein CSARDSRYGYTF. The chain joins TRBV29-1 to TRBJ1-2, with TRBD1 matching 7 bases. J was trimmed by 5 bases and V by 7 bases; bases with no gene match: 7. The CDR3 totals 12 residues. From germline, CDR1 is SQVTM and CDR2 ANQGSEA.

The rearrangement joins TRBV5-1 to TRBJ1-3, with TRBD1 identical over 7 bases. V lost 0 bases and J lost 2; bases outside the gene matches: 8. There are 17 residues in the CDR3. Germline V CDR1 and CDR2: SGHRS, YFSETQ. The CDR3 bases are TGCGCCAGCAGCTTGGAGCGTCAGGGGGAGGCTGGAAACACCATATATTTT. This codes for CASSLERQGEAGNTIYF.

The chain combines TRBV5-1 with TRBJ2-7, with 8 bases matching TRBD1. CDR3 size: 13 residues. In germline, CDR1 is SGHRS, CDR2 YFSETQ. The J segment lost 5 bases and the V segment lost 4 bases, leaving 5 bases of the junction unmatched. The CDR3 DNA reads TGCGCCAGCAGCCCAGGGGGCTTCCACGAGCAGTACTTC. As protein: CASSPGGFHEQYF.

The J gene is TRBJ2-7, the V gene TRBV5-1, with D perhaps matching TRBD2 (5 bases). Germline V gene data show CDR1 as SGHRS and CDR2 as YFSETQ. CDR3 length: 15 amino acids. Deletions cut 1 base from V and 2 bases from J, with 13 bases between. DNA of the CDR3: TGCGCCAGCAGCTTGACGGGGAATGGGGCCTACGAGCAGTACTTC. It yields the protein CASSLTGNGAYEQYF.

The J gene is TRBJ1-1, the V gene TRBV9; tentatively, D is TRBD1 (5 bases). Trimming took off 0 bases at V and 2 bases at J, with 14 bases between the two ends. This CDR3 spans 16 amino acids. Germline assignment: CDR1 SGDLS and CDR2 YYNGEE. Here the CDR3 reads CASSVDPLGDNTEAFF. CDR3 DNA sequence: TGTGCCAGCAGCGTAGACCCCCTAGGGGATAACACTGAAGCTTTCTTT.

This clone was seen just once. V usage is TRBV29-1 and J usage is TRBJ2-1; the D gene could be TRBD1 or TRBD2 (5 bases each). CDR1 and CDR2 from the germline V gene are SQVTM and ANQGSEA. The CDR3 covers 19 residues. V was clipped by 3 bases and J by 3 bases, with 27 bases between them. In DNA, the CDR3 is TGCAGCGTTGATCGTAGAGGGGTTGGTGTCCAGATGGGCTACAATGAGCAGTTCTTC. It specifies CSVDRRGVGVQMGYNEQFF.

V and J are TRBV10-3 and TRBJ1-3; D is ambiguous. Germline V gene lookup returns CDR1 ENHRY and CDR2 SYGVKD. This CDR3 spans 15 amino acids. Trimming took 4 bases from V and 0 from J, leaving 10 bases between them. The CDR3 DNA sequence: TGTGCCATCAGTGTGAGACCGAACTCTGGAAACACCATATATTTT. Translated: CAISVRPNSGNTIYF.

The V call is TRBV6-5, the J call TRBJ1-4; 7 nucleotides agree with TRBD1. The germline V gene encodes CDR1 MNHEY and CDR2 SVGAGI. The CDR3 is made up of 14 amino acids. V lost 0 bases and J lost 7; bases outside the gene matches: 2. CDR3 nucleotide sequence: TGTGCCAGCAGTTACTCGACAGGGTCTGAAAAACTGTTTTTT. Residues: CASSYSTGSEKLFF.

This clone was detected once. The chain uses TRBV10-3 and TRBJ1-1; TRBD1 might be the D (5 bases). The CDR3 sequence is 17 residues long. V shed 0 bases and J shed 1 base, with 15 bases lying between them. In germline, CDR1 is ENHRY, CDR2 SYGVKD. CDR3 protein: CAISESQPGRTNTEAFF. CDR3 DNA sequence: TGTGCCATCAGTGAGTCGCAACCGGGACGCACGAACACTGAAGCTTTCTTT.

CDR3 sequence reads: CSVRTNEQYF. The DNA for the CDR3 is TGCAGCGTTAGGACTAATGAGCAGTACTTC. J is TRBJ2-7 and V is TRBV29-1, with D possibly matching TRBD2 (6 bases). The germline CDR1 and CDR2 sequences are SQVTM and ANQGSEA. CDR3 length equals 10 residues. The V gene lost 5 bases and the J gene lost 7 bases, with 9 bases spanning the gap.

The V gene is TRBV7-9, the J gene TRBJ1-2, with D perhaps matching TRBD1 (6 bases). Trimming removed 1 base at V and 4 bases at J, with 13 bases between. Germline lookup yields CDR1 SEHNR and CDR2 FQNEAQ (reference sequence). The CDR3 is made up of 15 amino acids. The CDR3 spells CASSLVAGDFYGYTF. CDR3 coding DNA: TGTGCCAGCAGCTTAGTAGCAGGGGACTTCTATGGCTACACCTTC.

This clone was observed a handful of times. The chain is built from TRBV25-1 and TRBJ1-4, with D perhaps matching TRBD1 (5 bases). The V end lost 6 bases, the J end lost 8 bases, and 10 bases lay between the germline ends. This CDR3 is built from 12 residues. Germline-derived CDR1 and CDR2 are MGHDK and SYGVNS. CDR3 nucleotide sequence: TGTGCCAGCAGGGGGGGTATGGAAAAACTGTTTTTT. This gives the protein CASRGGMEKLFF.

The CDR3 spells CASRDRTYNEQFF. The DNA of the CDR3 is TGTGCCAGTCGGGACAGAACCTACAATGAGCAGTTCTTC. V usage is TRBV19 and J usage is TRBJ2-1; 7 bases line up with TRBD1. The CDR3 consists of 13 residues. The germline CDR1 and CDR2 sequences are LNHDA and SQIVND (reference sequence). J gave up 2 bases and V 8 bases, and 3 bases lay outside the gene matches.